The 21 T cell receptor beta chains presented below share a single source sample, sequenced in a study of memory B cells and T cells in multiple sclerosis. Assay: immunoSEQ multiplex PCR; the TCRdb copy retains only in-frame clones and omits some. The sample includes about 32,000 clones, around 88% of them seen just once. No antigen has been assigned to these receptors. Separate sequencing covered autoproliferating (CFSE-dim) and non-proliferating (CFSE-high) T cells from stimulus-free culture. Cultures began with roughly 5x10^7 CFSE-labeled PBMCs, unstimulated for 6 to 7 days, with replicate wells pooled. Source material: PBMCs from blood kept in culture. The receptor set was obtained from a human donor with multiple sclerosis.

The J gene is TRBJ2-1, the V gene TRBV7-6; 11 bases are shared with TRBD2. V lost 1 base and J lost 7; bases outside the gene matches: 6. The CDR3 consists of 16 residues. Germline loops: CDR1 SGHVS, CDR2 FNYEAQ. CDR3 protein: CASSLVSSGRSNEQFF. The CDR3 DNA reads TGTGCCAGCAGCTTAGTTTCTAGCGGGAGGTCTAATGAGCAGTTCTTC.

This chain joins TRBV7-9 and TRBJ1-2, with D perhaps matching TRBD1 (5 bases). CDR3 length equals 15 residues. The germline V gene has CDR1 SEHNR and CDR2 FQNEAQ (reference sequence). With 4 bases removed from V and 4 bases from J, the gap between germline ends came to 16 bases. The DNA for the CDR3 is TGTGCCAGCAGCTCAGGCGGTATGGGGCCCTATGGCTACACCTTC. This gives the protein CASSSGGMGPYGYTF.

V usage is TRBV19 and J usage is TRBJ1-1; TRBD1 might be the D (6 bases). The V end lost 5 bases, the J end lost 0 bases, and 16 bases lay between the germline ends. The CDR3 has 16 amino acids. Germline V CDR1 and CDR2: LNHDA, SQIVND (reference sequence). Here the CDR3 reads CASSAPQRGVNTEAFF. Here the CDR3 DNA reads TGTGCCAGTAGTGCTCCCCAAAGGGGGGTGAACACTGAAGCTTTCTTT.

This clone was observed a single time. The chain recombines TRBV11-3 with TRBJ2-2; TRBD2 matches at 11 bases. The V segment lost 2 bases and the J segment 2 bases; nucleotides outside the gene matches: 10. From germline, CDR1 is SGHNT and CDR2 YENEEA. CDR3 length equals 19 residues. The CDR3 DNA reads TGTGCCAGCAGCTTAATGGGACTAGCGGCCGCGCAAAACACCGGGGAGCTGTTTTTT. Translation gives CASSLMGLAAAQNTGELFF.

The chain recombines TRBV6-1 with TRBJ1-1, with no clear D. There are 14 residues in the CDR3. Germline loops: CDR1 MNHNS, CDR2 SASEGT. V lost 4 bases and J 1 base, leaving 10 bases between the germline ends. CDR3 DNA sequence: TGTGCCAGCAGTGGGTCGAGGAGGAACACTGAAGCTTTCTTT. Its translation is CASSGSRRNTEAFF.

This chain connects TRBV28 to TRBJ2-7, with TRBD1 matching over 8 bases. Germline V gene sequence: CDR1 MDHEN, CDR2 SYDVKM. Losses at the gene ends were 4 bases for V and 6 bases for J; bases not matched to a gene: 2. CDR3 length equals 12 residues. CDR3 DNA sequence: TGTGCCAGCAGTTCCGACAGGGGCGAGCAGTACTTC. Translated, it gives CASSSDRGEQYF.

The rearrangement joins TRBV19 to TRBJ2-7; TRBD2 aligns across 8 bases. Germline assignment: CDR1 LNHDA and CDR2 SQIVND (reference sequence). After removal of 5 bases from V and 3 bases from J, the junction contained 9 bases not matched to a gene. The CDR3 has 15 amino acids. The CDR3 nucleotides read TGTGCCAGTAGTCTTAAGCGGGAGCCAGTCTACGAGCAGTACTTC. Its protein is CASSLKREPVYEQYF.

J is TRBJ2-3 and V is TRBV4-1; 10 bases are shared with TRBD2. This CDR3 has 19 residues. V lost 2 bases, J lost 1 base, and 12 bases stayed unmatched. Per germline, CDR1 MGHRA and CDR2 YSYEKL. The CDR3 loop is CASSQTPAAGGFRTDTQYF. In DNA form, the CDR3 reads TGCGCCAGCAGCCAAACACCGGCAGCGGGAGGGTTCCGCACAGATACGCAGTATTTT.

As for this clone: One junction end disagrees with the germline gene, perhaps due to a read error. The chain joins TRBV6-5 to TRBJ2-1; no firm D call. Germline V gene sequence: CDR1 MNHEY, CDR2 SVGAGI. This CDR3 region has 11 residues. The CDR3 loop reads CASSYLDEQFF. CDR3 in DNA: TGTGCCAGCAGCTACTTGGATGAGCAGTTCTTC.

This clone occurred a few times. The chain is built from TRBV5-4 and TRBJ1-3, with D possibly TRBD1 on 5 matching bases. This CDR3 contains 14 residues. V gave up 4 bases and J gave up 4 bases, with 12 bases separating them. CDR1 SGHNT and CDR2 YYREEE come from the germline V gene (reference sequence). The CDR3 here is CASSLQGAGNTIYF. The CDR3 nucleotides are TGTGCCAGCAGCCTGCAGGGTGCCGGAAACACCATATATTTT.

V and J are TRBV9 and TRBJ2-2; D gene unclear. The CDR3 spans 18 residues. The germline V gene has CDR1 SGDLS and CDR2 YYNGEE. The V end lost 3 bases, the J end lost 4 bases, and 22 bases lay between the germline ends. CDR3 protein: CASSATLLGGTFTGELFF. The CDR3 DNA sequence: TGTGCCAGCAGCGCCACCCTATTGGGCGGTACCTTCACCGGGGAGCTGTTTTTT. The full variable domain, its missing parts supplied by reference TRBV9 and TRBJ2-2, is DSGVTQTPKHLITATGQRVTLRCSPRSGDLSVYWYQQSLDQGLQFLIQYYNGEERAKGNILERFSAQQFPDLHSELNLSSLELGDSALYFCASSATLLGGTFTGELFFGEGSRLTVL.

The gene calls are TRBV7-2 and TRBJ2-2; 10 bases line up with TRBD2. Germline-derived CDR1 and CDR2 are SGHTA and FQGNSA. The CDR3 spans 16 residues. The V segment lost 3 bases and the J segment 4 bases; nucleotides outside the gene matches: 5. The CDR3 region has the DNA TGTGCCAGCAGCTTCCGTAGCGGGGGGCGCACCGGGGAGCTGTTTTTT. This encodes CASSFRSGGRTGELFF.

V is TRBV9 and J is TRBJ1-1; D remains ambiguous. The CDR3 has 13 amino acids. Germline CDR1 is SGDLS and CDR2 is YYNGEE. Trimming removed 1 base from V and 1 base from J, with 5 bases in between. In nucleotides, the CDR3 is TGTGCCAGCAGCGTACGACCGAACACTGAAGCTTTCTTT. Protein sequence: CASSVRPNTEAFF.

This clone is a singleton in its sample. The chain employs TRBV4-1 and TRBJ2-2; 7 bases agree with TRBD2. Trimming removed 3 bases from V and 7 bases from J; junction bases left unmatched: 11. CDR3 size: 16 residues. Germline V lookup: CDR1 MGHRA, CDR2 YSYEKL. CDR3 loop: CASSHHPGLAVGELFF. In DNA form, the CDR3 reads TGCGCCAGCAGCCACCACCCCGGGCTAGCGGTCGGGGAGCTGTTTTTT.

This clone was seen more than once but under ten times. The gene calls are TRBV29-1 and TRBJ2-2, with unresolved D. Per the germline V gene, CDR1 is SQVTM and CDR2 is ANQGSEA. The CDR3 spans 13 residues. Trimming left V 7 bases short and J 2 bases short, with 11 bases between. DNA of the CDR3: TGCAGCGCTACTACCCTCAACACCGGGGAGCTGTTTTTT. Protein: CSATTLNTGELFF.

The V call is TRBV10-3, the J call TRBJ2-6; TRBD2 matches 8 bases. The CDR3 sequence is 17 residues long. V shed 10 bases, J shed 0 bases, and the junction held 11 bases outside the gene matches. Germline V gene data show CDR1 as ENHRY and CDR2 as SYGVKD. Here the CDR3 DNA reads TGTGCCACTCATGCCGGGACTAGGCCCTCTGGGGCCAACGTCCTGACTTTC. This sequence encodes CATHAGTRPSGANVLTF.

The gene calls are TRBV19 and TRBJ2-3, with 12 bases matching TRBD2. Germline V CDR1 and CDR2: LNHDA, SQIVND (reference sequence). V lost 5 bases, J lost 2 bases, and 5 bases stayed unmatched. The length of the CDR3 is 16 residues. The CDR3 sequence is CASSRTSGGNTDTQYF. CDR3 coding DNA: TGTGCCAGTAGTCGTACTAGCGGGGGGAACACAGATACGCAGTATTTT.

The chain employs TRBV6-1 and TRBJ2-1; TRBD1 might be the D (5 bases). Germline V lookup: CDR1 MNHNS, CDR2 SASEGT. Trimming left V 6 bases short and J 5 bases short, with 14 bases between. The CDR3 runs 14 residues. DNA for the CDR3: TGTGCCAGCAGCGGCACACGGACAAACAATGAGCAGTTCTTC. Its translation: CASSGTRTNNEQFF.

The DNA of the CDR3 is TGTGCCAGTAGTCCGCCCCGGGAGCCTAATGAAAAACTGTTTTTT. Translation gives CASSPPREPNEKLFF. This chain uses TRBV19 with TRBJ1-4, with no clear D. CDR3 length equals 15 residues. CDR1 and CDR2 (germline): LNHDA, SQIVND (reference sequence). Deletions cut 5 bases from V and 3 bases from J, with 13 bases between.

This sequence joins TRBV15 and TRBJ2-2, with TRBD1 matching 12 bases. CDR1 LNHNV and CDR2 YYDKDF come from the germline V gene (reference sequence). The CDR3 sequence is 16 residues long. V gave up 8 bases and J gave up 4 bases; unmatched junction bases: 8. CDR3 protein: CATGPGQGARTGELFF. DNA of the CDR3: TGTGCCACCGGCCCGGGACAGGGGGCGCGCACCGGGGAGCTGTTTTTT.

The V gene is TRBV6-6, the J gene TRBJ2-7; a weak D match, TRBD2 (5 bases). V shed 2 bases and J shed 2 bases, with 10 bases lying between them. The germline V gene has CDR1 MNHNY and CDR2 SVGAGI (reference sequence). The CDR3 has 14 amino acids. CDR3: CASSYEGGTYEQYF. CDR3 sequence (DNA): TGTGCCAGCAGTTACGAGGGCGGAACCTACGAGCAGTACTTC.